This T cell receptor (beta chain) was documented in a study of shared clonotypes between healthy human individuals. The CDR3 loop spans 15 amino acids. Between the trimmed V and J ends, which lost 5 bases and 1 base, there was a span of 14 bases. Germline loops: CDR1 MGHRA, CDR2 YSYEKL. It was CD45RO-negative cells, positively selected for CCR7, that made up naive CD8 cells, with terminally differentiated effector memory CD45RA+ cells excluded. Sequencing was performed with immunoSEQ multiplex PCR; in TCRdb, only in-frame clones are kept and a portion is missing. The sample gives millions of clones, less than 95% of which show up once; about 1.1% is in the top ten.

The origin of this receptor is a young man in good health. The rearrangement links TRBV4-1 to TRBJ1-2; TRBD1 is a possible D gene (5 bases). The source material was naive CD8+ T cells sorted from blood. The CDR3 protein is CASSYPTGGNYGYTF. CDR3 DNA: TGCGCCAGCAGCTATCCCACAGGTGGTAACTATGGCTACACCTTC.